The present TCR beta chain was sequenced within a study of T cell repertoires in cytomegalovirus infection. Background on the study: Public TCR beta signatures marked donors with CMV infection and the matching HLA. Study-wide results and limits: Accumulated public TCR beta family frequency recognized individuals carrying CMV together with the relevant HLA. The ex vivo response showed dominance by HLA-C-restricted CMV-specific TCR beta clonotypes.

A single record per CDR3 protein comes from TCRdb applying MiXCR to the reads. Counted here are 110,000 to 150,000 distinct CDR3 sequences, about 6% occurring once; the ten biggest clones make up approximately 18%. On this clonotype: Its antigen is not known.

The trim removed 6 bases at V and 2 bases at J, leaving 17 bases unmatched. The CDR3 spans 20 residues. Germline V lookup: CDR1 MNHNS, CDR2 SASEGT. The sequenced material came from PBMCs. The clonotype comes from a human donor in good health (CMV status not recorded). Some clones in this sample may be carry-over from other donors' samples. This chain connects TRBV6-1 to TRBJ2-6, with TRBD1 identical over 9 bases. This CDR3 reads CASSLYSYRGRHPGANVLTF. The CDR3 coding sequence is TGTGCCAGCAGCCTCTACTCTTACAGGGGGCGTCACCCTGGGGCCAACGTCCTGACTTTC.